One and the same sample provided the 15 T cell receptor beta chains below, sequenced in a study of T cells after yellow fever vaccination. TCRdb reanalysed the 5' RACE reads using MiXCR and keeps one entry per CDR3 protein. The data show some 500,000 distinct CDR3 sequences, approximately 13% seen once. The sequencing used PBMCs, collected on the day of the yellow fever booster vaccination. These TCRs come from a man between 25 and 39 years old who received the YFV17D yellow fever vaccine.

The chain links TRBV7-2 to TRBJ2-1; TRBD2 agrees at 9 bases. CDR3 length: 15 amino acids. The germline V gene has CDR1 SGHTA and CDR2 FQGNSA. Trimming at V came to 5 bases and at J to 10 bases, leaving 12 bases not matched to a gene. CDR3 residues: CASSPEAGGLREQFF. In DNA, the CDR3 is TGTGCCAGCAGCCCAGAGGCGGGAGGGCTACGAGAGCAGTTCTTC. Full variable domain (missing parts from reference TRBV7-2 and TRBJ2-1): GAGVSQSPSNKVTEKGKDVELRCDPISGHTALYWYRQSLGQGLEFLIYFQGNSAPDKSGLPSDRFSAERTGGSVSTLTIQRTQQEDSAVYLCASSPEAGGLREQFFGPGTRLTVL.

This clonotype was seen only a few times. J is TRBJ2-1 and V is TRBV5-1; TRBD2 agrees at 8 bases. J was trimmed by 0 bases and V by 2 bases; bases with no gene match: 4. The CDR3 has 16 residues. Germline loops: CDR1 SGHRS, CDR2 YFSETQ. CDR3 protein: CASSFSGTSSYNEQFF. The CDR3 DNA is TGCGCCAGCAGCTTTAGCGGGACCAGCTCCTACAATGAGCAGTTCTTC.

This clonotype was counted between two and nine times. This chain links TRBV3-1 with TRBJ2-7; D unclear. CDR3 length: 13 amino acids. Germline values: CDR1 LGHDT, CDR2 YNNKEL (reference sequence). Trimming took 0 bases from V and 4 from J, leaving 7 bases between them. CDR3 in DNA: TGTGCCAGCAGCCAAGAAGTACCTTACGAGCAGTACTTC. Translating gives CASSQEVPYEQYF.

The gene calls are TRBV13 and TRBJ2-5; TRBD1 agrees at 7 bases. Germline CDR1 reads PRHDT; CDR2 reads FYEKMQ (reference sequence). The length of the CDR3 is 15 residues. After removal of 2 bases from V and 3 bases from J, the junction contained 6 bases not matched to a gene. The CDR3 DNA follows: TGTGCCAGCAGCTTAAAGGGGACAGAAAAAGAGACCCAGTACTTC. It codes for CASSLKGTEKETQYF.

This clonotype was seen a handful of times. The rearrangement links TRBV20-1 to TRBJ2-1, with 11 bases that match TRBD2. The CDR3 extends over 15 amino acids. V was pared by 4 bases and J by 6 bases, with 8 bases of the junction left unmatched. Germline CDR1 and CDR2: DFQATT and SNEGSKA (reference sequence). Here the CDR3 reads CSATPSGRKRNEQFF. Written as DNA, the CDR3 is TGCAGTGCTACTCCTAGCGGGAGGAAGCGCAATGAGCAGTTCTTC.

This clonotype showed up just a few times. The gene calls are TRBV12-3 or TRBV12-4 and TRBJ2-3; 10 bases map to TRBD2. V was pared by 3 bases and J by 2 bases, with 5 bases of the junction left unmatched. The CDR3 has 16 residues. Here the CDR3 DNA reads TGTGCCAGCAGTTTCTGGCTAGCGGGAGCCACAGATACGCAGTATTTT. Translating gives CASSFWLAGATDTQYF.

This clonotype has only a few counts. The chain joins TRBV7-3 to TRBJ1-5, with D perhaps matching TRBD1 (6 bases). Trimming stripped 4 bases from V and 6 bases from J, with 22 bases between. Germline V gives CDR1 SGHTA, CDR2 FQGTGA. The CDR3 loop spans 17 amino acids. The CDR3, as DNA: TGTGCCAGCAGCTCCACCAGCAGACAGGAGGACGGTCAGCCCCAGCATTTT. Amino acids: CASSSTSRQEDGQPQHF.

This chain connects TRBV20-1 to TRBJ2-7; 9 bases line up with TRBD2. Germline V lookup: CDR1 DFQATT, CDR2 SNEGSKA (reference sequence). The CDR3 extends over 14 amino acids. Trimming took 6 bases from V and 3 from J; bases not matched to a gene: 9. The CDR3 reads CSAPQRLADYEQYF. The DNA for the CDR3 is TGCAGTGCCCCGCAACGACTAGCGGACTACGAGCAGTACTTC.

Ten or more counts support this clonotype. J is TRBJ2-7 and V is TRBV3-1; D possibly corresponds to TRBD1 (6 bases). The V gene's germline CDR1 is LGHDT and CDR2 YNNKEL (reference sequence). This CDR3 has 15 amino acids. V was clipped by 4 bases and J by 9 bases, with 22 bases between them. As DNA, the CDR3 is TGTGCCAGCAGCCCCCTCGGGGACAAGGGAAAGCGGCAGTACTTC. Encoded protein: CASSPLGDKGKRQYF.

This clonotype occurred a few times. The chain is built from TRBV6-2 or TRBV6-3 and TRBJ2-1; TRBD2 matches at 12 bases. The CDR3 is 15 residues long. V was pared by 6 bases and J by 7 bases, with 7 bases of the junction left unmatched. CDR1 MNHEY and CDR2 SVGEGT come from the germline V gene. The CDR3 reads CASSYTSGRSNEQFF. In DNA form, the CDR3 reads TGTGCCAGCAGCTACACTAGCGGGAGGTCTAATGAGCAGTTCTTC.

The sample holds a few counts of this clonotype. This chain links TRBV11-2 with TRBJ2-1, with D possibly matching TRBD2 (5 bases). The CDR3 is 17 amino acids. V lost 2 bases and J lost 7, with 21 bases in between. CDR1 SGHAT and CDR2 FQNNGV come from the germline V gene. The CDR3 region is CASSLRASSLTRNEQFF. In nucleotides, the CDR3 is TGTGCCAGCAGCTTAAGAGCATCTAGCCTTACCCGGAATGAGCAGTTCTTC.

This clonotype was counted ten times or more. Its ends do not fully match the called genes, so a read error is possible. The CDR3 spells CASSQDRGGYNEQFF. Here the CDR3 DNA reads TGTGCCAGCAGCCAAGACAGGGGAGGGTACAATGAGCAGTTCTTC. V is TRBV4-3 and J is TRBJ2-1; perhaps TRBD1 as D (8 bases). CDR1 LGHNA and CDR2 YSLEER come from the germline V gene. CDR3 length: 15 residues.

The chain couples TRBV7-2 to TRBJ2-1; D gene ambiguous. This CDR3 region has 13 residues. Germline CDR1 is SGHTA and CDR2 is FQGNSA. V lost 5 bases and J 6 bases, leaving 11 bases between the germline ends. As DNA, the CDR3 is TGTGCCAGCAGCCCCCCGACTGTCAATGAGCAGTTCTTC. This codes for CASSPPTVNEQFF.

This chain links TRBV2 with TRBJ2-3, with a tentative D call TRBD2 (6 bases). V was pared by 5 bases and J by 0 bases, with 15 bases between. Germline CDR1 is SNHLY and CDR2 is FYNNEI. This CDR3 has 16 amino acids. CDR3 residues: CASSSLKRASTDTQYF. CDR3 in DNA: TGTGCCAGCAGTAGCCTGAAGCGGGCCAGCACAGATACGCAGTATTTT.

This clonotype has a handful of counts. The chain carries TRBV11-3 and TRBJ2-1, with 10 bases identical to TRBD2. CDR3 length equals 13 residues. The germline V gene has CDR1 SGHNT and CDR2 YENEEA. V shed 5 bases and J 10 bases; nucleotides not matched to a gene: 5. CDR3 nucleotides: TGTGCCAGCAGCCCCTCGACTAGCGGGGAGCAGTTCTTC. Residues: CASSPSTSGEQFF.